These 18 T cell receptor beta chains were sequenced from one sample in a study of cytomegalovirus exposure and HLA in healthy donors (TCRdb year 2017). The library was produced with the immunoSEQ multiplex PCR assay. For the multiplex PCR, a mixture combining 60 forward primers for TCR Vbeta segments and 13 reverse primers for TCR Jbeta segments was used. Held by TCRdb, this immuneACCESS table contains in-frame sequences only and omits some clones. Under half of the omission traces to an unresolved V gene where checked; the cause of the rest is unknown. The table for this sample records tens of thousands of clones. The ten largest clones represent 3.5% to 4% of the sample. Sequencing input: PBMCs. The receptors here all came from a man younger than 35 in good health and CMV-seropositive.

The V call is TRBV19, the J call TRBJ1-2; TRBD1 matches at 7 bases. The CDR3 has 11 amino acids. V was pared by 5 bases and J by 10 bases, with 4 bases of the junction left unmatched. The germline V gene has CDR1 LNHDA and CDR2 SQIVND (reference sequence). The CDR3 region has the DNA TGTGCCAGTAGTTTCGGGACAGTCTACACCTTC. Translating it yields CASSFGTVYTF.

This rearrangement joins TRBV18 to TRBJ2-7; 8 bases are shared with TRBD2. J lost 0 bases, V lost 0 bases, and 7 bases had no gene match. From germline, CDR1 is KGHSH and CDR2 LQKENI. The CDR3 extends over 17 amino acids. The CDR3 region has the DNA TGTGCCAGCTCACCACCGTTAGCGGGGTATAGCTCCTACGAGCAGTACTTC. Protein: CASSPPLAGYSSYEQYF.

The J gene is TRBJ1-2, the V gene TRBV28, with 11 bases fitting TRBD1. The CDR3 extends over 16 amino acids. Per germline, CDR1 MDHEN and CDR2 SYDVKM. Losses at the gene ends were 3 bases for V and 4 bases for J; bases not matched to a gene: 7. CDR3 sequence: CASSFPGTGGAYGYTF. The CDR3 DNA is TGTGCCAGCAGTTTCCCCGGGACAGGGGGGGCCTATGGCTACACCTTC.

The rearrangement joins TRBV5-1 to TRBJ1-1, with 7 bases lining up with TRBD1. The germline CDR1 and CDR2 sequences are SGHRS and YFSETQ. J gave up 5 bases and V 4 bases, and 8 bases lay outside the gene matches. The CDR3 runs to 14 residues. CDR3 protein: CASSTDRASTEAFF. The CDR3 bases are TGCGCCAGCAGCACTGACAGGGCCAGTACTGAAGCTTTCTTT.

The CDR3 loop reads CASSQQGLADGYTF. The DNA of the CDR3 is TGTGCCAGCAGCCAACAGGGTCTGGCTGATGGCTACACCTTC. This rearrangement joins TRBV5-4 to TRBJ1-2, with TRBD1 as a possible D gene (6 bases). Germline values: CDR1 SGHNT, CDR2 YYREEE (reference sequence). The V end lost 4 bases, the J end lost 6 bases, and 16 bases lay between the germline ends. The CDR3 length is 14 residues.

The chain has TRBV5-1 and TRBJ2-7; 9 bases agree with TRBD1. Germline V gene sequence: CDR1 SGHRS, CDR2 YFSETQ. This CDR3 is built from 15 residues. The J segment lost 4 bases and the V segment lost 0 bases, leaving 5 bases of the junction unmatched. The CDR3 DNA reads as TGCGCCAGCAGCTTGGAGGGGGACAGGGCTTACGAGCAGTACTTC. Translating gives CASSLEGDRAYEQYF.

This chain connects TRBV19 to TRBJ1-2; 7 bases align to TRBD1. The CDR3 covers 14 residues. The germline gives CDR1 LNHDA, CDR2 SQIVND (reference sequence). V was clipped by 6 bases and J by 3 bases; unmatched bases: 7. In DNA form, the CDR3 reads TGTGCCAGTAGAGGACAGGATGCGGACTATGGCTACACCTTC. It encodes CASRGQDADYGYTF.

V and J are TRBV7-2 and TRBJ2-5; TRBD1 matches 11 bases. The assigned J gene may be wrong: the sequence end matches TRBJ2-7 better. The CDR3 contains 15 residues. Germline-derived CDR1 and CDR2 are SGHTA and FQGNSA. The DNA for the CDR3 is TGTGCCAGCAGCTTAGGGGGACAGGGGGCCTACGAGCAGTACTTC. Translating it yields CASSLGGQGAYEQYF.

The J gene is TRBJ2-3, the V gene TRBV7-2; 9 bases are a match to TRBD2. CDR1 and CDR2 from the germline V gene are SGHTA and FQGNSA. The trim removed 1 base at V and 3 bases at J, leaving 5 bases unmatched. CDR3 length: 16 amino acids. CDR3 nucleotides: TGTGCCAGCAGCTTAGAGCGGGAGGTTTCAACAGATACGCAGTATTTT. It codes for CASSLEREVSTDTQYF.

The chain combines TRBV6-1 with TRBJ2-2; weak D call: TRBD2 (6 bases). CDR1 and CDR2 (germline): MNHNS, SASEGT. The CDR3 loop spans 18 amino acids. The V gene lost 1 base and the J gene lost 0 bases, with 15 bases spanning the gap. The CDR3 region has the DNA TGTGCCAGCAGTGAAGTAGCCGGGAGCCTTTCGAACACCGGGGAGCTGTTTTTT. Its translation is CASSEVAGSLSNTGELFF.

The rearrangement joins TRBV15 to TRBJ2-5; D call uncertain. The germline V and J ends were trimmed by 3 bases and 2 bases, with 16 bases remaining between them. CDR1 is LNHNV and CDR2 is YYDKDF in the germline V gene (reference sequence). The CDR3 length is 16 residues. CDR3 nucleotide sequence: TGTGCCACCAGCAGGGTGCCCACAGAAGAGCAAGAGACCCAGTACTTC. Its protein is CATSRVPTEEQETQYF.

The CDR3 nucleotides read TGTGCCAGCAGCTTAGGAGATCAGCCCCAGCATTTT. Its protein product is CASSLGDQPQHF. The V gene is TRBV11-2, the J gene TRBJ1-5, with D unclear. The germline CDR1 and CDR2 sequences are SGHAT and FQNNGV. This CDR3 is built from 12 residues. V shed 1 base and J shed 5 bases, with 3 bases lying between them.

The chain is built from TRBV4-1 and TRBJ2-7; 8 bases fit TRBD1. The CDR3 runs 17 residues. V gave up 4 bases and J gave up 0 bases; unmatched junction bases: 11. Germline V lookup: CDR1 MGHRA, CDR2 YSYEKL. Here the CDR3 DNA reads TGCGCCAGCAGCCGAGTATTGCCGGGACAGGCCTCCTACGAGCAGTACTTC. Translating it yields CASSRVLPGQASYEQYF.

The chain is built from TRBV5-4 and TRBJ2-5; 7 nucleotides match TRBD1. CDR1 is SGHNT, CDR2 YYREEE, per germline (reference sequence). V shed 4 bases and J 2 bases; nucleotides not matched to a gene: 8. The CDR3 runs to 15 residues. The CDR3 bases are TGTGCCAGCAGCGTCCTTCTGGGACAGCAAGAGACCCAGTACTTC. Translated: CASSVLLGQQETQYF.

The chain couples TRBV5-4 to TRBJ1-3, with D possibly being TRBD1 (5 bases). From germline, CDR1 is SGHNT and CDR2 YYREEE (reference sequence). V gave up 3 bases and J gave up 4 bases, with 14 bases separating them. CDR3 length: 15 amino acids. CDR3 residues: CASSWAGTAGNTIYF. DNA of the CDR3: TGTGCCAGCAGCTGGGCGGGGACCGCGGGAAACACCATATATTTT.

This rearrangement joins TRBV29-1 to TRBJ2-7, with D maybe TRBD1 (7 bases). Germline V lookup: CDR1 SQVTM, CDR2 ANQGSEA. Trimming took off 2 bases at V and 3 bases at J, with 11 bases between the two ends. This CDR3 has 13 residues. The DNA for the CDR3 is TGCAGCGTTGAATCTCAGGGGGGCTACGAGCAGTACTTC. This translates into CSVESQGGYEQYF.

The chain couples TRBV19 to TRBJ1-1; D unclear. V lost 5 bases to trimming and J lost 0 bases, with 13 bases between them. The germline V gene has CDR1 LNHDA and CDR2 SQIVND (reference sequence). This CDR3 is 15 amino acids long. The CDR3 coding sequence is TGTGCCAGTAGTGCGCCGGGGAGAGTGAACACTGAAGCTTTCTTT. It yields the protein CASSAPGRVNTEAFF.

The chain couples TRBV19 to TRBJ1-1; a weak D match, TRBD1 (6 bases). Germline assignment: CDR1 LNHDA and CDR2 SQIVND (reference sequence). The V gene lost 5 bases and the J gene lost 4 bases, with 14 bases spanning the gap. The CDR3 consists of 14 residues. The CDR3 DNA reads TGTGCCAGTAGTTATCAGGGGTGGGGCACTGAAGCTTTCTTT. This codes for CASSYQGWGTEAFF.